This T cell receptor (beta chain) was profiled in a study of high-grade serous ovarian cancer treatment subgroups. This clone was found a few times. V was cut by 7 bases and J by 8 bases, with 8 bases left in between. This CDR3 contains 11 residues. Per germline, CDR1 SEHNR and CDR2 FQNEAQ (reference sequence). Tumor samples were taken before definitive surgery or chemotherapy. Assay used: immunoSEQ multiplex PCR; TCRdb lists only in-frame clones, some missing. Among about 33,000 clones, around three quarters were seen once, and the ten largest hold 3.1%. Source material: tumor tissue. The TCR sequence derives from a human donor with high-grade serous ovarian cancer. This sequence joins TRBV7-9 and TRBJ2-2; D gene ambiguous. The CDR3 region is CASTKQGELFF. The CDR3 DNA is TGTGCCAGCACCAAACAGGGGGAGCTGTTTTTT.